This T cell receptor beta chain is from a study of T cell responses to AZD1222 COVID-19 vaccine. Study outcomes and limitations: An increase in Spike-specific TCR breadth and depth was observed after two AZD1222 doses. The donors showed a predominance of white British ancestry and of females, with possible underestimation of clonal diversity.

This clone has a handful of counts. Its antigen remains unidentified. With 4 bases removed from V and 0 bases from J, the gap between germline ends came to 17 bases. CDR3 length: 16 amino acids. Per the germline V gene, CDR1 is SGHRS and CDR2 is YFSETQ. Clones were sequenced by immunoSEQ multiplex PCR, and TCRdb holds only the in-frame ones, with some missing. Of about 86,000 clones listed, 70% to 85% were seen once; the top ten hold roughly 20%. The TCR comes from an adult in good health. The source material was peripheral blood, sampled on day 0 of AZD1222 vaccination. This chain uses TRBV5-1 with TRBJ2-7; the D gene could be TRBD1 or TRBD2 (5 bases each). The CDR3 sequence: CASSRNPGAGSYEQYF. CDR3 bases: TGCGCCAGCAGCCGAAATCCCGGGGCCGGCTCCTACGAGCAGTACTTC.